Below, 16 T cell receptor beta chains from the same sample are listed, as sequenced in a study of blood T cell repertoires in COVID-19. Clones were read by immunoSEQ multiplex PCR, and TCRdb kept only the in-frame ones, dropping some. Of some 170,000 clones in the sample, roughly 80% were seen once. Source material: PBMCs or T cells enriched from blood (not recorded which). The receptor set was obtained from a woman in her forties or fifties who had recovered from COVID-19.

This clone was seen only a few times. CDR3 residues: CAISGKRGGTEAFF. In DNA, the CDR3 is TGTGCCATCAGTGGCAAGAGGGGGGGGACTGAAGCTTTCTTT. The chain links TRBV10-3 to TRBJ1-1; TRBD1 is a possible D gene (6 bases). CDR1 is ENHRY, CDR2 SYGVKD, per germline. V was cut by 4 bases and J by 5 bases, with 14 bases left in between. This CDR3 is built from 14 residues.

This sequence joins TRBV18 and TRBJ2-5; 10 positions agree with TRBD2. Per germline, CDR1 KGHSH and CDR2 LQKENI. J lost 1 base, V lost 6 bases, and 8 bases had no gene match. The CDR3 is 16 residues long. The CDR3 region has the DNA TGTGCCAGCTCCCCCGGTGGACTAGCGGCCCAAGAGACCCAGTACTTC. Amino acid sequence: CASSPGGLAAQETQYF.

The chain carries TRBV7-2 and TRBJ2-7; TRBD1 is a possible D gene (7 bases). The germline gives CDR1 SGHTA, CDR2 FQGNSA. Deletions cut 1 base from V and 3 bases from J, with 19 bases between. The CDR3 sequence is 17 residues long. The CDR3 loop reads CASSLGPGGGPSYEQYF. The CDR3 DNA reads TGTGCCAGCAGCTTAGGGCCAGGAGGGGGCCCTAGCTACGAGCAGTACTTC.

The chain links TRBV5-1 to TRBJ1-4, with D possibly being TRBD1 (5 bases). The V end lost 2 bases, the J end lost 7 bases, and 18 bases lay between the germline ends. The CDR3 extends over 16 amino acids. Germline V gene sequence: CDR1 SGHRS, CDR2 YFSETQ. CDR3 protein: CASSLGPTGEGEKLFF. The CDR3 DNA reads as TGCGCCAGCAGCTTAGGGCCCACAGGTGAAGGTGAAAAACTGTTTTTT.

The rearrangement links TRBV6-5 to TRBJ2-1; no reliable D call. This CDR3 is 12 amino acids long. The germline gives CDR1 MNHEY, CDR2 SVGAGI. V gave up 4 bases and J gave up 8 bases, with 9 bases separating them. The chain's CDR3 is CASSFPADEQFF. As DNA, the CDR3 is TGTGCCAGCAGTTTTCCTGCGGATGAGCAGTTCTTC.

The J gene is TRBJ2-3, the V gene TRBV28; the D gene is possibly TRBD1 (5 bases). The CDR3 sequence is 19 residues long. Per the germline V gene, CDR1 is MDHEN and CDR2 is SYDVKM. Trimming stripped 2 bases from V and 0 bases from J, with 21 bases between. CDR3 sequence: CASSLRRYRSTTSTDTQYF. CDR3 in DNA: TGTGCCAGCAGTTTACGCCGCTACAGGAGTACCACGAGCACAGATACGCAGTATTTT.

V usage is TRBV4-1 and J usage is TRBJ2-4; D is perhaps TRBD2 (5 bases). This CDR3 has 16 amino acids. V lost 2 bases to trimming and J lost 0 bases, with 11 bases between them. CDR1 and CDR2 (germline): MGHRA, YSYEKL. The CDR3 reads CASSQPGSVAKNIQYF. CDR3 bases: TGCGCCAGCAGCCAACCGGGATCGGTAGCCAAAAACATTCAGTACTTC.

The gene calls are TRBV3-1 (or the pseudogene TRBV3-2) and TRBJ1-4; D remains unclear. Germline V lookup: CDR1 LGHDT, CDR2 YNNKEL (reference sequence). V shed 0 bases and J shed 5 bases, with 13 bases lying between them. The CDR3 is 16 residues long. The CDR3 region has the DNA TGTGCCAGCAGCCAAGATAGGCAGCGCCTAAATGAAAAACTGTTTTTT. Amino acid sequence: CASSQDRQRLNEKLFF.

The chain has TRBV6-5 and TRBJ1-3; D perhaps matches TRBD1 (6 bases). V gave up 7 bases and J gave up 3 bases, with 13 bases separating them. The CDR3 has 14 amino acids. CDR1 is MNHEY, CDR2 SVGAGI, per germline. CDR3 residues: CASKNRVFGNTIYF. In nucleotides, the CDR3 is TGTGCCAGCAAAAACAGGGTTTTTGGAAACACCATATATTTT.

V gene TRBV27 combines with J gene TRBJ2-1, with TRBD2 matching 14 bases. CDR3 length: 16 residues. Germline assignment: CDR1 MNHEY and CDR2 SMNVEV (reference sequence). J gave up 7 bases and V 2 bases, and 4 bases lay outside the gene matches. CDR3 region: CASSLGTSGSKNEQFF. The CDR3 DNA is TGTGCCAGCAGTTTAGGGACTAGCGGGAGTAAAAATGAGCAGTTCTTC.

The gene calls are TRBV28 and TRBJ2-7, with 11 bases lining up with TRBD1. CDR3 length: 15 amino acids. Germline assignment: CDR1 MDHEN and CDR2 SYDVKM. V trimming: 5 bases; J trimming: 4 bases; junction bases outside the gene matches: 7. The CDR3: CASSPQDRGPYEQYF. The CDR3 region has the DNA TGTGCCAGCAGTCCCCAGGACAGGGGGCCGTACGAGCAGTACTTC.

In this sample, this clone turned up a few times. V gene TRBV10-3 combines with J gene TRBJ2-1; 8 nucleotides agree with TRBD1. This CDR3 is 13 amino acids long. Trimming at V came to 4 bases and at J to 8 bases, leaving 4 bases not matched to a gene. Germline CDR1 ENHRY, CDR2 SYGVKD. CDR3 in amino acids: CAISARGQDEQFF. DNA of the CDR3: TGTGCCATCAGTGCAAGGGGACAGGATGAGCAGTTCTTC.

The chain uses TRBV19 and TRBJ1-1; 8 bases agree with TRBD1. The CDR3 covers 15 residues. Germline CDR1 reads LNHDA; CDR2 reads SQIVND (reference sequence). V gave up 1 base and J gave up 4 bases; unmatched junction bases: 5. CDR3 sequence: CASSIGGTGITEAFF. The CDR3 DNA reads TGTGCCAGTAGTATAGGAGGGACAGGTATCACTGAAGCTTTCTTT.

The gene calls are TRBV20-1 and TRBJ2-1; tentatively, D is TRBD1 (5 bases). This CDR3 is 13 amino acids long. Per germline, CDR1 DFQATT and CDR2 SNEGSKA (reference sequence). With 3 bases removed from V and 13 bases from J, the gap between germline ends came to 19 bases. The CDR3 loop reads CSASKEAQGPQFF. The CDR3 bases are TGCAGTGCTAGTAAAGAGGCCCAGGGTCCCCAGTTCTTC.

The chain couples TRBV2 to TRBJ2-1; possible D gene TRBD2, 5 bases. The CDR3 runs to 12 residues. V gave up 4 bases and J gave up 10 bases, with 11 bases separating them. The V gene's germline CDR1 is SNHLY and CDR2 FYNNEI. CDR3 DNA sequence: TGTGCCAGCAGTGGAGGGCCCATGGAGCAGTTCTTC. It codes for CASSGGPMEQFF.

The chain is built from TRBV5-1 and TRBJ2-7; 7 bases align to TRBD2. After removal of 4 bases from V and 5 bases from J, the junction contained 9 bases not matched to a gene. Germline V gene lookup returns CDR1 SGHRS and CDR2 YFSETQ. This CDR3 has 14 amino acids. The CDR3 nucleotides read TGCGCCAGCAGCCAACTAGACCGGGGGGACGAGCAGTACTTC. This encodes CASSQLDRGDEQYF.